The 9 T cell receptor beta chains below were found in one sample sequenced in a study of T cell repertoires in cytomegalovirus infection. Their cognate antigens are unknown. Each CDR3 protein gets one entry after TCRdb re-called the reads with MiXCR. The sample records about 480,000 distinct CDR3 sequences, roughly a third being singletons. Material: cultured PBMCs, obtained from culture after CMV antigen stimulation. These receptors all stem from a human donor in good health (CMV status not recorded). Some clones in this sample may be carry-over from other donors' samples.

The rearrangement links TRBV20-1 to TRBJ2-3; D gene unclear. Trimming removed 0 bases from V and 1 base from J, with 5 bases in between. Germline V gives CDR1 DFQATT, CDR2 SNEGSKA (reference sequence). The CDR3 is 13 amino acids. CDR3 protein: CSARELRTDTQYF. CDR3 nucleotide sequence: TGCAGTGCTAGAGAACTGCGCACAGATACGCAGTATTTT.

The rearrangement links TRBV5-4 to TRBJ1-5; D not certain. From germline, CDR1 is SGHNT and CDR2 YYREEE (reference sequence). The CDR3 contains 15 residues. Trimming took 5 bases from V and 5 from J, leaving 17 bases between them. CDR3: CASSSDPSPDQPQHF. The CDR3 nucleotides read TGTGCCAGCAGTTCGGACCCATCCCCCGATCAGCCCCAGCATTTT.

The CDR3 DNA sequence: TGTGCCAGCAGCCCGCTGACTAGCGGGAGCTCCTACAATGAGCAGTTCTTC. Translating gives CASSPLTSGSSYNEQFF. The chain is built from TRBV7-2 and TRBJ2-1; 12 nucleotides line up with TRBD2. Germline CDR1 is SGHTA and CDR2 is FQGNSA. The CDR3 length is 17 residues. V lost 5 bases to trimming and J lost 0 bases; unmatched junction nucleotides: 5.

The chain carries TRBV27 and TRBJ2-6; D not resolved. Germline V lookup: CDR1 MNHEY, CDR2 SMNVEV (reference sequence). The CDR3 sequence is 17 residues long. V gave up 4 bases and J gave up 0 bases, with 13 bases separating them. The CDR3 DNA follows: TGTGCCAGCAGTTCTGCTCAACGAGACTCTGGGGCCAACGTCCTGACTTTC. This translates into CASSSAQRDSGANVLTF.

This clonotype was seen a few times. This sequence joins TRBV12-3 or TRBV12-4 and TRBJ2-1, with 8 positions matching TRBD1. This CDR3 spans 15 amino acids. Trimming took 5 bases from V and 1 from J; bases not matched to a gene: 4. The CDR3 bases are TGTGCCAGCAGTACAGGGGGAGCATCCTACAATGAGCAGTTCTTC. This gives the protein CASSTGGASYNEQFF.

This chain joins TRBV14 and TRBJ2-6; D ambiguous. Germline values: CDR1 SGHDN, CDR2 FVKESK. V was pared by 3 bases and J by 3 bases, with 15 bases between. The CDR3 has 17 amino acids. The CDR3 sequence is CASSHIRSQDGANVLTF. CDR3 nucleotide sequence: TGTGCCAGCAGCCATATAAGGTCCCAGGATGGGGCCAACGTCCTGACTTTC.

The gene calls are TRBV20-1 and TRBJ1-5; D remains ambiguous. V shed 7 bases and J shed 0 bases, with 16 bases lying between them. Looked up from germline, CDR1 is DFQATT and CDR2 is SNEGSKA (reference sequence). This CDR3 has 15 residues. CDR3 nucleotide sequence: TGCAGTGTCGGCCCCAGTGGATATAGCAATCAGCCCCAGCATTTT. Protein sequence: CSVGPSGYSNQPQHF.

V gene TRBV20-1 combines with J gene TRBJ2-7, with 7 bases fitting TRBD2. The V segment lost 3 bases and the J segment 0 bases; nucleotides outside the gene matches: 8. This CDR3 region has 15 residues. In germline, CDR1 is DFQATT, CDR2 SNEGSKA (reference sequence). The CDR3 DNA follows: TGCAGTGCTAGTTTGGCTAGCGGTCTCTCCTACGAGCAGTACTTC. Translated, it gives CSASLASGLSYEQYF.

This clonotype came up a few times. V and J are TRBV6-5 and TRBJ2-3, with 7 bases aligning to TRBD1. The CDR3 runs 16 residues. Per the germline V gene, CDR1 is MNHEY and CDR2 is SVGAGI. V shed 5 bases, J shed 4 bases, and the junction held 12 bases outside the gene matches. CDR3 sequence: CASSHWTGHYADTQYF. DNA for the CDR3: TGTGCCAGCAGTCACTGGACAGGCCATTACGCAGATACGCAGTATTTT.